This paragraph covers one T cell receptor beta chain sequence. Its antigen remains undetermined. Base-call qualities are not available, and no considerably larger clone is one nucleotide away. These data are taken from a study of blood T cell repertoires in COVID-19 (dated by TCRdb to the early 2020s). Turning to the overall study: Samples from collaborators originated in the United States, Italy and Spain and spanned both the acute and convalescent phases of COVID-19. Subjects who had been exposed to COVID-19, were actively infected with it, or had recovered from it provided the deeply sampled blood TCRbeta repertoires that made up the dataset. Samples were obtained from the ongoing ImmuneRACE study (first 160 participants) and from over 1,000 subjects provided by 6 global collaborators. Where HLA class I and class II types were available, the types were taken from metadata supplied by the sample provider, not from assay-based typing. The sample metadata nearly always contained a de-identified subject ID, COVID-19 status, age in years and sex. The repertoires were released in a freely available public database intended as a resource for research on the immune response to SARS-CoV-2. The prospective study material was composed of cDNA or gDNA derived from T cells, B-cell-depleted T cells, or PBMCs. Broader findings and caveats from the paper: The amount of clinical and demographic metadata varied by source and participant and was provided uncurated.

The immunoSEQ Assay, a bias-controlled multiplex PCR, was used to amplify TCRbeta CDR3 regions from genomic DNA. Turning to the authors' computational methods: Nucleated cell counts per sample were estimated from amplification of reference gene primers within the assay. To quantify the absolute abundance of each unique TCRbeta CDR3 rearrangement, sequence reads were collapsed and filtered. For each sample, productive Simpson clonality was calculated as the square root of Simpson's diversity index across productive rearrangements. TCRdb took this table from immuneACCESS and kept in-frame rearrangements with V and J called. Such tables lack part of the clones; where checked against another copy, unresolved V genes explain under half of the gap, and the rest is unexplained. V and J calls and clone size are those listed in that table; D and trimming were worked out from the DNA. Counted in this sample were a few hundred thousand clones; about 90% of them appeared once. 2% to 2.5% of the sample rests with the top ten.

Collaborating institutions collected whole blood in K2EDTA tubes following their own protocols. For TCRbeta analysis, collaborator samples were shipped as frozen whole blood, as isolated PBMCs, or as DNA extracted from either sample type. The material sequenced was peripheral blood. The origin of this receptor is a woman between 45 and 60 years old with acute or convalescent COVID-19.

The DNA sequence reads TGTGCCAGCACTCCAGGGGGGGGACAGGGCGCATATGGCTACACCTTC. This encodes CASTPGGGQGAYGYTF. The chain is assembled from TRBV7-2 and TRBJ1-2, and 9 junctional nucleotides match TRBD1. Trimming takes 7 bases off V and 5 bases off J; junction bases not matched to a gene: 14. The CDR3 runs 16 residues from the cysteine to the phenylalanine. Kept here is only the CDR3 DNA, which spans 48 bases and is read in frame from base 1. CDR1 and CDR2 (SGHTA, FQGNSA) derive from the germline V gene.